These 31 T cell receptor beta chains were all obtained from the same sample, sequenced in a study of early T cells in non-severe SARS-CoV-2 infection. TCRdb passed the 5' RACE reads through MiXCR, listing each CDR3 protein once. The table lists 80,000 to 95,000 distinct CDR3 sequences, roughly 15% of them singletons. The sequencing sample was made of whole blood. The receptors were sampled from an adult who was a healthcare worker with PCR-confirmed SARS-CoV-2 infection or an uninfected control (not recorded which).

This clonotype was detected only a few times. The chain couples TRBV3-1 to TRBJ1-4, with D perhaps TRBD1 (6 bases). V lost 4 bases, J lost 6 bases, and 15 bases lay in between. This CDR3 contains 15 residues. Germline lookup yields CDR1 LGHDT and CDR2 YNNKEL (reference sequence). The CDR3 protein is CASSLRRGNDEKLFF. The CDR3 DNA reads TGTGCCAGCAGCCTCCGCAGGGGTAACGATGAAAAACTGTTTTTT.

The chain recombines TRBV7-3 with TRBJ2-1; TRBD2 might be the D (6 bases). Between the trimmed V and J ends, which lost 5 bases and 11 bases, there was a span of 16 bases. Germline V CDR1 and CDR2: SGHTA, FQGTGA. The CDR3 contains 13 residues. CDR3: CASSQSGGQKQFF. Written as DNA, the CDR3 is TGTGCCAGCAGCCAATCAGGAGGGCAGAAGCAGTTCTTC.

At least ten counts were recorded for this clonotype. The J gene is TRBJ2-3, the V gene TRBV7-3, with D possibly matching TRBD1 (6 bases). V was clipped by 0 bases and J by 2 bases, with 9 bases between them. CDR3 length equals 15 residues. Per germline, CDR1 SGHTA and CDR2 FQGTGA. The CDR3 region has the DNA TGTGCCAGCAGCTTAACGGGACATCCCACAGATACGCAGTATTTT. Protein product: CASSLTGHPTDTQYF.

This clonotype was seen at least ten times. The V gene is TRBV19, the J gene TRBJ1-4; a weak D match, TRBD1 (6 bases). V was trimmed by 4 bases and J by 7 bases, leaving 13 bases between them. From germline, CDR1 is LNHDA and CDR2 SQIVND (reference sequence). The CDR3 sequence is 14 residues long. CDR3 protein: CASSRGDIGEKLFF. In DNA, the CDR3 is TGTGCCAGTAGTAGGGGGGACATTGGTGAAAAACTGTTTTTT. Combining the CDR3 with reference TRBV19 and TRBJ1-4 gives the whole variable domain DGGITQSPKYLFRKEGQNVTLSCEQNLNHDAMYWYRQDPGQGLRLIYYSQIVNDFQKGDIAEGYSVSREKKESFPLTVTSAQKNPTAFYLCASSRGDIGEKLFFGSGTQLSVL.

The genes are TRBV6-5 and TRBJ2-7, with TRBD1 matching 8 bases. The CDR3 length is 15 residues. The J segment lost 3 bases and the V segment lost 6 bases, leaving 10 bases of the junction unmatched. Germline CDR1 is MNHEY and CDR2 is SVGAGI. The CDR3 DNA sequence: TGTGCCAGCAGGGCCGGGGCAGGGGGCGTCTACGAGCAGTACTTC. It is translated as CASRAGAGGVYEQYF.

The genes are TRBV29-1 and TRBJ1-1; the D is unclear. This CDR3 is 13 amino acids long. CDR1 and CDR2 (germline): SQVTM, ANQGSEA. V dropped 7 bases and J dropped 1 base, with 13 bases sitting between them. CDR3 region: CSGLRSQNTEAFF. DNA of the CDR3: TGCAGCGGACTCCGGAGCCAGAACACTGAAGCTTTCTTT.

This clonotype came up many times. The CDR3 DNA sequence: TGTGCTAGTGGTTTGGTACTGGGGCAGGGGGCTAGCTCCTACGAGCAGTACTTC. It is translated as CASGLVLGQGASSYEQYF. The chain recombines TRBV12-5 with TRBJ2-7; 8 bases match TRBD1. The trim removed 0 bases at V and 0 bases at J, leaving 10 bases unmatched. Germline CDR1 is LGHNT and CDR2 is FRNRAP. The CDR3 runs to 18 residues.

In this sample, this clonotype turned up many times. The chain joins TRBV29-1 to TRBJ2-3; D is ambiguous. The length of the CDR3 is 12 residues. Deletions cut 5 bases from V and 1 base from J, with 7 bases between. Germline V CDR1 and CDR2: SQVTM, ANQGSEA. The CDR3 region has the DNA TGCAGCGTTCGACAAGGCACAGATACGCAGTATTTT. This sequence encodes CSVRQGTDTQYF.

This clonotype was observed many times. V gene TRBV21-1 combines with J gene TRBJ1-2. TRBV21-1 is a pseudogene locus. The CDR3 is 12 amino acids. CDR3 loop: CASSRRTRGYTF. DNA for the CDR3: TGTGCCAGCAGCCGACGGACCAGGGGCTACACCTTC.

This clonotype was counted between two and nine times. The CDR3 region has the DNA TGTGCCTGGAGTCAAAACAGGGAGCGCTATAATTCACCCCTCCACTTT. Protein: CAWSQNRERYNSPLHF. V gene TRBV30 combines with J gene TRBJ1-6; a possible D gene is TRBD1 (6 bases). This CDR3 spans 16 amino acids. Per the germline V gene, CDR1 is GTSNPN and CDR2 is SVGIG (reference sequence). Trimming removed 2 bases at V and 3 bases at J, with 14 bases between.

This clonotype was seen a handful of times. The chain has TRBV6-5 and TRBJ2-3, with 10 positions matching TRBD2. The CDR3 loop spans 15 amino acids. The V gene's germline CDR1 is MNHEY and CDR2 SVGAGI. Unmatched junction bases numbered 5, after V lost 6 bases and J lost 2 bases. The CDR3 nucleotides read TGTGCCAGCAGCCAAGCGGGGGGGATCACAGATACGCAGTATTTT. Protein product: CASSQAGGITDTQYF.

V gene TRBV15 combines with J gene TRBJ1-1; D is undetermined. CDR1 is LNHNV, CDR2 YYDKDF, per germline (reference sequence). There are 14 residues in the CDR3. Trimming removed 0 bases from V and 4 bases from J, with 9 bases in between. CDR3 residues: CATSRDRAGTEAFF. For the CDR3, the DNA is TGTGCCACCAGCAGAGATCGGGCGGGCACTGAAGCTTTCTTT.

This clonotype was seen just once. This chain connects TRBV25-1 to TRBJ1-4; D is uncertain. Germline values: CDR1 MGHDK, CDR2 SYGVNS. Trimming shortened V by 1 base and J by 6 bases, and 12 bases separated the two germline ends. The CDR3 is 15 residues long. Here the CDR3 reads CASSEWEGRDEKLFF. The CDR3 nucleotides are TGTGCCAGCAGTGAATGGGAGGGAAGGGATGAAAAACTGTTTTTT.

This clonotype showed up many times. The V call is TRBV5-1, the J call TRBJ1-2, with TRBD1 identical over 7 bases. The length of the CDR3 is 15 residues. From germline, CDR1 is SGHRS and CDR2 YFSETQ. The junction had 4 bases not matched to a gene; V was cut back by 0 bases and J by 2 bases. CDR3 sequence reads: CASSLAGTDNYGYTF. The CDR3 coding sequence is TGCGCCAGCAGCTTGGCCGGGACAGACAACTATGGCTACACCTTC.

This clonotype was seen ten or more times. The chain couples TRBV18 to TRBJ1-5, with D hard to call. The CDR3 consists of 16 residues. Germline V lookup: CDR1 KGHSH, CDR2 LQKENI. Trimming stripped 6 bases from V and 4 bases from J, with 19 bases between. The DNA of the CDR3 is TGTGCCAGCTCCCCCTCCCCGGGGTTATCAAATCAGCCCCAGCATTTT. Protein product: CASSPSPGLSNQPQHF. Based on the CDR3 plus reference TRBV18 and TRBJ1-5, the full variable domain is NAGVMQNPRHLVRRRGQEARLRCSPMKGHSHVYWYRQLPEEGLKFMVYLQKENIIDESGMPKERFSAEFPKEGPSILRIQQVVRGDSAAYFCASSPSPGLSNQPQHFGDGTRLSIL.

This clonotype was counted many times. The CDR3 loop is CASSDRGATNEKLFF. CDR3 coding DNA: TGTGCCAGCAGTGATAGAGGCGCAACTAATGAAAAACTGTTTTTT. The chain joins TRBV6-4 to TRBJ1-4; D is uncertain. The CDR3 length is 15 residues. The V gene's germline CDR1 is MRHNA and CDR2 SNTAGT. V gave up 3 bases and J gave up 0 bases, with 8 bases separating them.

This clonotype was observed at least ten times. The V call is TRBV18, the J call TRBJ1-6; possible D gene TRBD1, 6 bases. Trimming pared 6 bases from V and 13 bases from J, leaving 13 bases between. Germline CDR1 reads KGHSH; CDR2 reads LQKENI. The CDR3 spans 12 residues. The CDR3 sequence is CASSPRDRPLHF. The CDR3 DNA is TGTGCCAGCTCTCCGCGAGACAGGCCCCTCCACTTT.

The chain has TRBV2 and TRBJ2-3, with D perhaps being TRBD1 or TRBD2 (5 bases each). Trimming stripped 0 bases from V and 6 bases from J, with 19 bases between. The CDR3 loop spans 17 amino acids. Germline CDR1 SNHLY, CDR2 FYNNEI. CDR3 protein: CASSEAGDLSTGDTQYF. CDR3 nucleotide sequence: TGTGCCAGCAGTGAAGCGGGGGACCTGTCGACTGGGGATACGCAGTATTTT.

The table lists this clonotype with a few counts. The chain links TRBV2 to TRBJ2-2, with a tentative D call TRBD2 (6 bases). The V gene's germline CDR1 is SNHLY and CDR2 FYNNEI. Between the trimmed V and J ends, which lost 4 bases and 1 base, there was a span of 10 bases. This CDR3 comprises 15 residues. This CDR3 reads CASSGAGRNTGELFF. The DNA for the CDR3 is TGTGCCAGCAGTGGGGCGGGGCGGAACACCGGGGAGCTGTTTTTT.

This clonotype was detected many times. The DNA is omitted, as the CDR3 cannot be located on it reliably, and the CDR3 follows TCRdb's listing. The J gene is TRBJ2-7, the V gene TRBV11-2; the DNA was not compared with TRBD1, the D call given in the table. The CDR3 spans 15 amino acids, including both terminal residues. Germline V gene sequence: CDR1 SGHAT, CDR2 FQNNGV. Here the CDR3 reads CASSQGGGYFGEQYF.

The chain combines TRBV7-2 with TRBJ1-5; 9 bases are a match to TRBD1. The CDR3 runs to 13 residues. CDR1 and CDR2 (germline): SGHTA, FQGNSA. The V segment lost 5 bases and the J segment 7 bases; nucleotides outside the gene matches: 3. The CDR3 sequence: CASSRDREQPQHF. CDR3 nucleotide sequence: TGTGCCAGCAGCCGGGACAGGGAGCAGCCCCAGCATTTT.

This clonotype has at least ten counts. This rearrangement joins TRBV5-1 to TRBJ2-6, with TRBD2 matching over 8 bases. Germline assignment: CDR1 SGHRS and CDR2 YFSETQ. Trimming at V came to 3 bases and at J to 0 bases, leaving 8 bases not matched to a gene. The CDR3 is 18 amino acids. CDR3 DNA: TGCGCCAGCAGCTCCCCGGGGGGGCCCAGCTCTGGGGCCAACGTCCTGACTTTC. It specifies CASSSPGGPSSGANVLTF.

The table lists this clonotype with a few counts. V is TRBV7-2 and J is TRBJ2-3; 10 positions agree with TRBD2. Germline V gives CDR1 SGHTA, CDR2 FQGNSA. V shed 5 bases, J shed 2 bases, and the junction held 7 bases outside the gene matches. This CDR3 is 16 amino acids long. The CDR3 loop is CASSTLAGGFTDTQYF. In nucleotides, the CDR3 is TGTGCCAGCAGCACCTTAGCGGGGGGTTTCACAGATACGCAGTATTTT.

This clonotype was detected only once. The chain carries TRBV12-3 or TRBV12-4 and TRBJ2-1; 8 nucleotides match TRBD1. The junction had 5 bases not matched to a gene; V was cut back by 7 bases and J by 0 bases. This CDR3 region has 15 residues. CDR3 amino acids: CASTRQGSSYNEQFF. The DNA for the CDR3 is TGTGCCAGCACCAGACAGGGGAGCTCCTACAATGAGCAGTTCTTC.

The sample holds many counts of this clonotype. This chain links TRBV4-3 with TRBJ2-1, with 11 bases lining up with TRBD2. This CDR3 spans 14 amino acids. CDR1 LGHNA and CDR2 YSLEER come from the germline V gene. V was clipped by 4 bases and J by 7 bases; unmatched bases: 3. DNA for the CDR3: TGCGCCAGCAGCCCCGGGACTAGCGGAAATGAGCAGTTCTTC. Amino acid sequence: CASSPGTSGNEQFF.

This chain uses TRBV11-2 with TRBJ2-3, with 7 nucleotides matching TRBD2. This CDR3 region has 15 residues. Germline-derived CDR1 and CDR2 are SGHAT and FQNNGV. V was pared by 2 bases and J by 4 bases, with 6 bases of the junction left unmatched. CDR3 residues: CASSLQRGYADTQYF. CDR3 coding DNA: TGTGCCAGCAGCTTACAGCGGGGTTATGCAGATACGCAGTATTTT.

This rearrangement joins TRBV12-3 or TRBV12-4 to TRBJ1-5; a possible D gene is TRBD1 (6 bases). Trimming took off 5 bases at V and 0 bases at J, with 11 bases between the two ends. The CDR3 is made up of 15 amino acids. CDR3 sequence: CASSPGQNSNQPQHF. The CDR3 DNA sequence: TGTGCCAGCAGTCCCGGACAGAATAGCAATCAGCCCCAGCATTTT.

This rearrangement joins TRBV7-3 to TRBJ2-1; TRBD2 aligns across 9 bases. V lost 5 bases, J lost 7 bases, and 12 bases stayed unmatched. The CDR3 has 16 amino acids. The germline V gene has CDR1 SGHTA and CDR2 FQGTGA. The CDR3 loop reads CASSPPGLAGINEQFF. DNA of the CDR3: TGTGCCAGCAGCCCGCCTGGGCTAGCGGGGATTAATGAGCAGTTCTTC.

This clonotype was observed a handful of times. V gene TRBV6-1 combines with J gene TRBJ1-5; D gene uncertain. The CDR3 runs to 15 residues. CDR1 MNHNS and CDR2 SASEGT come from the germline V gene. The V end lost 1 base, the J end lost 0 bases, and 7 bases lay between the germline ends. CDR3 nucleotides: TGTGCCAGCAGTGAAGGACTACTTAGCAATCAGCCCCAGCATTTT. Translating it yields CASSEGLLSNQPQHF.

This clonotype was seen repeatedly, ten times or more. The chain uses TRBV12-3 or TRBV12-4 and TRBJ2-1, with TRBD2 as a possible D gene (6 bases). V lost 3 bases, J lost 7 bases, and 19 bases lay in between. The length of the CDR3 is 16 residues. CDR3 in amino acids: CASSLGGPRGRNEQFF. CDR3 DNA: TGTGCCAGCAGTTTGGGGGGACCCCGCGGCCGGAATGAGCAGTTCTTC.

This clonotype was observed a handful of times. The rearrangement joins TRBV4-3 to TRBJ1-2, with D maybe TRBD1 (5 bases). Trimming shortened V by 0 bases and J by 4 bases, and 12 bases separated the two germline ends. This CDR3 is 15 amino acids long. From germline, CDR1 is LGHNA and CDR2 YSLEER. CDR3 in DNA: TGCGCCAGCAGCCAAGAAGGAAGGGGTGGCTATGGCTACACCTTC. Encoded protein: CASSQEGRGGYGYTF.